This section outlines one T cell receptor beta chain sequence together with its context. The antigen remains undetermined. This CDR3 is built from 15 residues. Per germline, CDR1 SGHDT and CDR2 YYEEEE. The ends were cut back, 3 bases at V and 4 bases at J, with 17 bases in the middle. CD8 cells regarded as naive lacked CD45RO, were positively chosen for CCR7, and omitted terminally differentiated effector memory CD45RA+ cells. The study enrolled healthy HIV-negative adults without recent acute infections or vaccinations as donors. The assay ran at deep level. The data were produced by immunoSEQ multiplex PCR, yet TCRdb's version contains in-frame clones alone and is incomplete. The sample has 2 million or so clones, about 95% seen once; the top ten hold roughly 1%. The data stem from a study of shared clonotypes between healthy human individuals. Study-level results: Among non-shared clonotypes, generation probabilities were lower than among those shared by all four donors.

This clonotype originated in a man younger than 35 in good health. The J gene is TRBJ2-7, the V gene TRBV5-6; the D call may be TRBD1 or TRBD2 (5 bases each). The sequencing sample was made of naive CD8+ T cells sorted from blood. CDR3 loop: CASSSIGGDHYEQYF. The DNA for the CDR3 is TGTGCCAGCAGCTCGATTGGGGGAGACCATTACGAGCAGTACTTC.